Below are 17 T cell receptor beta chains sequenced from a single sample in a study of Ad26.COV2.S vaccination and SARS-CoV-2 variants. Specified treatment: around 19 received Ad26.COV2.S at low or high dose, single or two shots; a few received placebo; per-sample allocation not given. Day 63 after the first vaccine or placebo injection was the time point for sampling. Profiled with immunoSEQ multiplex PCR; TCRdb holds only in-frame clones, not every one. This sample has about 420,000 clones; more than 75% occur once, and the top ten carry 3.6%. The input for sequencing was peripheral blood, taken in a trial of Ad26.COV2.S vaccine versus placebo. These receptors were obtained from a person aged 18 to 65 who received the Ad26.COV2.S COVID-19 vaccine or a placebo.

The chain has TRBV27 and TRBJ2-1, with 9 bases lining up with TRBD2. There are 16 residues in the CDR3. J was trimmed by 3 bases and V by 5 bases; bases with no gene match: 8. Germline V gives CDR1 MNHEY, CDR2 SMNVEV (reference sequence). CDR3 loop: CASSRPLAGLYNEQFF. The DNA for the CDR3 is TGTGCCAGCAGTCGGCCCCTAGCGGGGCTCTACAATGAGCAGTTCTTC.

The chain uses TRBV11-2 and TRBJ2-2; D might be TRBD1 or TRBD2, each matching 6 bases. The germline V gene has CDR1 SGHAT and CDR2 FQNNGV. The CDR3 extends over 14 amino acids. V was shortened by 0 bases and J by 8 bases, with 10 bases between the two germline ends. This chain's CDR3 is CASSLEWGAGELFF. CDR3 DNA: TGTGCCAGCAGCTTAGAGTGGGGGGCTGGGGAGCTGTTTTTT. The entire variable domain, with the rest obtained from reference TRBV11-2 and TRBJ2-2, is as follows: EAGVAQSPRYKIIEKRQSVAFWCNPISGHATLYWYQQILGQGPKLLIQFQNNGVVDDSQLPKDRFSAERLKGVDSTLKIQPAKLEDSAVYLCASSLEWGAGELFFGEGSRLTVL.

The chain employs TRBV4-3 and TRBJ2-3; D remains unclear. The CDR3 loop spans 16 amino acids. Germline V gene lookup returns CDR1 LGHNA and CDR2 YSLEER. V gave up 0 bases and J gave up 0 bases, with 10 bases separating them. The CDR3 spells CASSQEGIQSTDTQYF. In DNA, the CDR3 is TGCGCCAGCAGCCAAGAGGGCATCCAGAGCACAGATACGCAGTATTTT.

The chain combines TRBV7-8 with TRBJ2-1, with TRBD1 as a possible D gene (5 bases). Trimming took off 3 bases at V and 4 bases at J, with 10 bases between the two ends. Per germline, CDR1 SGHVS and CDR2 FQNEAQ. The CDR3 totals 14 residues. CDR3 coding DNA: TGTGCCAGCAGCTTGGGGCGCGTATACAATGAGCAGTTCTTC. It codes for CASSLGRVYNEQFF.

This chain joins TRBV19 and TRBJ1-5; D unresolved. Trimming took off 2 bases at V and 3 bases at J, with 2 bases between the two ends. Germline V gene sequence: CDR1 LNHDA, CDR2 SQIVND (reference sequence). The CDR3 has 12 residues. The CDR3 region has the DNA TGTGCCAGTAGTATATTCAATCAGCCCCAGCATTTT. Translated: CASSIFNQPQHF.

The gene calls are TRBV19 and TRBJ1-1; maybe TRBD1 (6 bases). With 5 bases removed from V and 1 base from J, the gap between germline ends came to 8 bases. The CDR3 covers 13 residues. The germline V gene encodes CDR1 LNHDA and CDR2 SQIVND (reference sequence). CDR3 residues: CASSQQGNTEAFF. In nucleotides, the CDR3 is TGTGCCAGTAGTCAACAGGGGAACACTGAAGCTTTCTTT.

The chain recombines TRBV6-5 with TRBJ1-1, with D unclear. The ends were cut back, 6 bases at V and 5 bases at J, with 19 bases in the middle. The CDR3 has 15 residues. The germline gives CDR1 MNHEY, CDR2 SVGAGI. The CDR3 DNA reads TGTGCCAGCAGGCAAGACCGGTGGGGATGGACTGAAGCTTTCTTT. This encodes CASRQDRWGWTEAFF.

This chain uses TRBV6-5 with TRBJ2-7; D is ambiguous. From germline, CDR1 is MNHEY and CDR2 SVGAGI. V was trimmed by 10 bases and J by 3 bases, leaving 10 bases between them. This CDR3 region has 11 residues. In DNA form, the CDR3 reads TGTGCCACTGGTGGCGGCTACGAGCAGTACTTC. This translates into CATGGGYEQYF.

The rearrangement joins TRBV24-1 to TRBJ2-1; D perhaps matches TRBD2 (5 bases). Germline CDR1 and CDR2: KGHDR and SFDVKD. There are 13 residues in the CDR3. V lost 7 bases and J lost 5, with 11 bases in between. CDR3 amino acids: CATRTSGNNEQFF. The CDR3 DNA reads TGTGCCACCAGGACCTCCGGGAACAATGAGCAGTTCTTC.

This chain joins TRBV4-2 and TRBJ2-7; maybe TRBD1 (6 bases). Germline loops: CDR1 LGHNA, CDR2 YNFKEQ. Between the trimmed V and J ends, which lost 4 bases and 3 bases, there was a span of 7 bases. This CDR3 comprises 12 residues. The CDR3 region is CASSRDNYEQYF. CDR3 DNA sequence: TGTGCCAGCAGCCGGGACAACTACGAGCAGTACTTC.

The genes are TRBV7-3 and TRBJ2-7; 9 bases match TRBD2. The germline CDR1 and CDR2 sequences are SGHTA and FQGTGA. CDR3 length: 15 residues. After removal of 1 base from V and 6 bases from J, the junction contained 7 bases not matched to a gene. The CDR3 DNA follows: TGTGCCAGCAGCTTAAGCGGGGGGGCCTACTCCGAGCAGTACTTC. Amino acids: CASSLSGGAYSEQYF.

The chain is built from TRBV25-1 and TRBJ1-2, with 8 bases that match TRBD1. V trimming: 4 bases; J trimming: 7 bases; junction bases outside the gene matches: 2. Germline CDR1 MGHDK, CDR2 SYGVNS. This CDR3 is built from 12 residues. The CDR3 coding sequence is TGTGCCAGCAGTGCCGACAGGGGTGGCTACACCTTC. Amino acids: CASSADRGGYTF.

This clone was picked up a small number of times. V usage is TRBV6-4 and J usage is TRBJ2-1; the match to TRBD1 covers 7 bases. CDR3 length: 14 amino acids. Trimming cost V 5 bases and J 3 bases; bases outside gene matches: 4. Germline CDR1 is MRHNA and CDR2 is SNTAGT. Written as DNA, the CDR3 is TGTGCCAGCAGTCCGACAGGGAACTACAATGAGCAGTTCTTC. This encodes CASSPTGNYNEQFF.

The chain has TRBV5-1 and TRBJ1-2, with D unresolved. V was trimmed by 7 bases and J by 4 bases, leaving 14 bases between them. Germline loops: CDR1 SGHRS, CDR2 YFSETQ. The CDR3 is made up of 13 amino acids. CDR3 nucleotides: TGCGCCAGCCCCCGGAGGAGAGGCTATGGCTACACCTTC. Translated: CASPRRRGYGYTF.

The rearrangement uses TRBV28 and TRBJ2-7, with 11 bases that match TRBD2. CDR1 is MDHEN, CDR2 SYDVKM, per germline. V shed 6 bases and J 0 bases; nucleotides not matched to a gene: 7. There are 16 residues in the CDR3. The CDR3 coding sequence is TGTGCCAGCAGCCCCCTTCTAGCGGGGGGCTCCTACGAGCAGTACTTC. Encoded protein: CASSPLLAGGSYEQYF.

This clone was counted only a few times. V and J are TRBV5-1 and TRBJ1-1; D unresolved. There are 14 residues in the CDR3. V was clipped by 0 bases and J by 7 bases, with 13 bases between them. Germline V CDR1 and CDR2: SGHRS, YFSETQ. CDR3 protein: CASSLVSSGGEAFF. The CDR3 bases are TGCGCCAGCAGCTTGGTGTCGTCGGGAGGTGAAGCTTTCTTT.

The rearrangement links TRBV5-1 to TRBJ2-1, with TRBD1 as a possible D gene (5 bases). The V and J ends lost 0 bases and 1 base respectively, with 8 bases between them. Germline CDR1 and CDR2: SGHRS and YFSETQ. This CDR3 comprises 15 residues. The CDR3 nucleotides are TGCGCCAGCAGCTTGGAGGCAGGGTCCTACAATGAGCAGTTCTTC. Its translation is CASSLEAGSYNEQFF.